These 29 T cell receptor beta chains were sequenced from one sample in a study of naive and memory T cell subsets. Four PCR rounds used nested alpha and beta constant region primers plus the SP2 primer. TCRdb re-derived calls from the UMI-ligation and nested PCR reads in MiXCR, one entry per CDR3 protein. The data contain around 24,000 distinct CDR3 sequences, roughly 5.2% of them singletons. The library had UMIs added by 3' ligation of an oligonucleotide to TCR cDNA. Sequencing input: blood. These receptors came from an adult in good health.

This clonotype was seen only a few times. The rearrangement uses TRBV30 and TRBJ2-5; D might be TRBD2 (6 bases). The germline V gene has CDR1 GTSNPN and CDR2 SVGIG (reference sequence). V dropped 4 bases and J dropped 4 bases, with 25 bases sitting between them. This CDR3 has 17 amino acids. The CDR3 DNA reads as TGTGCCTGGACTCTCGGTGTACTTGGGGGAGGTGTAGAGACCCAGTACTTC. It is translated as CAWTLGVLGGGVETQYF.

The chain is built from TRBV19 and TRBJ1-1; 8 bases are shared with TRBD1. The junction had 10 bases not matched to a gene; V was cut back by 6 bases and J by 1 base. The germline V gene has CDR1 LNHDA and CDR2 SQIVND (reference sequence). The CDR3 totals 16 residues. This chain's CDR3 is CASSQSRTGGNTEAFF. Written as DNA, the CDR3 is TGTGCCAGTAGCCAATCCAGAACAGGGGGGAACACTGAAGCTTTCTTT.

V is TRBV4-3 and J is TRBJ2-6, with D unresolved. This CDR3 is 18 amino acids long. Germline V gives CDR1 LGHNA, CDR2 YSLEER. V lost 3 bases and J lost 4, with 19 bases in between. CDR3 nucleotides: TGCGCCAGCAGCCACCCCTGGGCAGGCCCATCCGGGGCCAACGTCCTGACTTTC. Translated: CASSHPWAGPSGANVLTF.

This clonotype was seen ten or more times. This chain joins TRBV20-1 and TRBJ2-2; 8 positions agree with TRBD2. V lost 6 bases to trimming and J lost 4 bases; unmatched junction nucleotides: 10. The CDR3 sequence is 15 residues long. The V gene's germline CDR1 is DFQATT and CDR2 SNEGSKA (reference sequence). The CDR3 coding sequence is TGCAGTGCCATCGGGAGGGCCCCGGGCACCGGGGAGCTGTTTTTT. This encodes CSAIGRAPGTGELFF.

About this clonotype itself: The conserved final phenylalanine or tryptophan is absent from the CDR3, which likely points to a read error. This chain uses TRBV20-1 with TRBJ2-1; 10 positions agree with TRBD2. CDR3 length: 16 residues. Per the germline V gene, CDR1 is DFQATT and CDR2 is SNEGSKA (reference sequence). In DNA, the CDR3 is TGCAGTGCTAGCAGCCCCGGGACTAGCGCGTACAAGGAGCAGTTCTCC. Amino acid sequence: CSASSPGTSAYKEQFS.

This rearrangement joins TRBV29-1 to TRBJ1-2, with no clear D. V was clipped by 4 bases and J by 1 base, with 7 bases between them. Germline-derived CDR1 and CDR2 are SQVTM and ANQGSEA. CDR3 length: 12 amino acids. CDR3 region: CSVAGCNYGYTF. CDR3 bases: TGCAGCGTTGCCGGATGTAACTATGGCTACACCTTC. The complete variable domain, with remaining parts taken from reference TRBV29-1 and TRBJ1-2, reads SAVISQKPSRDICQRGTSLTIQCQVDSQVTMMFWYRQQPGQSLTLIATANQGSEATYESGFVIDKFPISRPNLTFSTLTVSNMSPEDSSIYLCSVAGCNYGYTFGSGTRLTVV.

This clonotype was recorded at least ten times. V and J are TRBV9 and TRBJ2-2, with 7 bases that match TRBD1. J lost 5 bases, V lost 3 bases, and 13 bases had no gene match. This CDR3 is built from 17 residues. Germline V CDR1 and CDR2: SGDLS, YYNGEE. The CDR3 DNA is TGTGCCAGCAGCGCCCCCGCCGACAGGGCCGGGACCGGGGAGCTGTTTTTT. Residues: CASSAPADRAGTGELFF.

This clonotype was seen ten or more times. V gene TRBV29-1 combines with J gene TRBJ1-1; 10 bases fit TRBD1. V shed 6 bases and J 12 bases; nucleotides not matched to a gene: 10. The germline V gene has CDR1 SQVTM and CDR2 ANQGSEA. CDR3 length: 12 amino acids. The CDR3 loop is CSVLRGTGESFF. DNA of the CDR3: TGCAGCGTGCTACGTGGGACAGGGGAATCTTTCTTT. Full variable domain (outside the CDR3, taken from reference TRBV29-1 and TRBJ1-1): SAVISQKPSRDICQRGTSLTIQCQVDSQVTMMFWYRQQPGQSLTLIATANQGSEATYESGFVIDKFPISRPNLTFSTLTVSNMSPEDSSIYLCSVLRGTGESFFGQGTRLTVV.

This clonotype appeared many times. The V gene is TRBV4-2, the J gene TRBJ2-1; the D is unclear. The CDR3 extends over 12 amino acids. The ends were cut back, 6 bases at V and 9 bases at J, with 12 bases in the middle. Germline assignment: CDR1 LGHNA and CDR2 YNFKEQ. The CDR3 region has the DNA TGTGCCAGCAGGCAAACCCCGACTGAGCAGTTCTTC. Amino acid sequence: CASRQTPTEQFF.

This clonotype was observed a few times. The chain couples TRBV5-1 to TRBJ2-2; TRBD2 matches 8 bases. This CDR3 contains 16 residues. Germline CDR1 is SGHRS and CDR2 is YFSETQ. J was trimmed by 3 bases and V by 4 bases; bases with no gene match: 8. The CDR3 loop is CASSVKGAGDTGELFF. For the CDR3, the DNA is TGCGCCAGCAGCGTGAAGGGAGCGGGAGACACCGGGGAGCTGTTTTTT.

This clonotype showed up many times. A junction end diverges from the germline sequence, so it may reflect a read error. This sequence joins TRBV10-3 and TRBJ1-5; D remains ambiguous. The CDR3 loop spans 13 amino acids. From germline, CDR1 is ENHRY and CDR2 SYGVKD. CDR3 residues: CAISEGSPQAQHF. CDR3 in DNA: TGTGCCATCAGTGAAGGTAGCCCTCAGGCCCAGCATTTT.

This clonotype appeared many times. The V call is TRBV13, the J call TRBJ1-3, with D hard to call. The CDR3 is made up of 16 amino acids. V lost 0 bases, J lost 4 bases, and 13 bases lay in between. Looked up from germline, CDR1 is PRHDT and CDR2 is FYEKMQ (reference sequence). The CDR3 DNA is TGTGCCAGCAGCTTAGGCCGCGGGAGTGCGGGAAACACCATATATTTT. Translating it yields CASSLGRGSAGNTIYF.

On this clonotype itself: This may be a read error, as it is one base from a much larger clone. The final CDR3 position lacks the conserved phenylalanine or tryptophan, pointing to a likely read error. The chain uses TRBV5-1 and TRBJ2-1; D may be TRBD1 (5 bases). The CDR3 runs to 15 residues. Trimming removed 2 bases at V and 1 base at J, with 10 bases between. Germline V lookup: CDR1 SGHRS, CDR2 YFSETQ. In DNA form, the CDR3 reads TGCGCCAGCAGCTTACAGGCCCAATCCTACAATGAGCAGTTCTCC. Protein: CASSLQAQSYNEQFS.

As to this clonotype: One base away lies a much larger clone, so this may be a sequencing read error. The rearrangement joins TRBV7-3 to TRBJ1-2, with 7 bases matching TRBD1. This CDR3 is built from 14 residues. Germline V lookup: CDR1 SGHTA, CDR2 FQGTGA. Here the CDR3 DNA reads TGTGCCAGCAGCTCAGAGGGGGCATCCTATGGCTACGCCTTC. The encoded protein is CASSSEGASYGYAF.

This clonotype occurred many times. This chain uses TRBV20-1 with TRBJ1-6; the D is unclear. The germline gives CDR1 DFQATT, CDR2 SNEGSKA (reference sequence). Trimming took off 3 bases at V and 6 bases at J, with 15 bases between the two ends. CDR3 length: 15 residues. The CDR3 nucleotides are TGCAGTGCTAGGGAGGACCCGGATGGTAATTCACCCCTCCACTTT. Translated, it gives CSAREDPDGNSPLHF.

This clonotype was detected a few times. The chain has TRBV6-1 and TRBJ2-6; TRBD1 is a possible D gene (5 bases). The V end lost 3 bases, the J end lost 0 bases, and 12 bases lay between the germline ends. This CDR3 is built from 17 residues. In germline, CDR1 is MNHNS, CDR2 SASEGT. Here the CDR3 reads CASSEQGTTSGANVLTF. The CDR3 nucleotides read TGTGCCAGCAGTGAGCAGGGAACTACCTCTGGGGCCAACGTCCTGACTTTC.

There are many counts of this clonotype. J is TRBJ1-3 and V is TRBV29-1, with D possibly being TRBD1 (6 bases). V was trimmed by 4 bases and J by 2 bases, leaving 9 bases between them. The CDR3 length is 13 residues. From germline, CDR1 is SQVTM and CDR2 ANQGSEA. This CDR3 is CSVGRGTGNTIYF. The CDR3 DNA follows: TGCAGCGTTGGCAGGGGAACTGGAAACACCATATATTTT.

V is TRBV12-5 and J is TRBJ1-2; D not resolved. The CDR3 has 14 amino acids. Germline loops: CDR1 LGHNT, CDR2 FRNRAP. Trimming took off 3 bases at V and 3 bases at J, with 11 bases between the two ends. The chain's CDR3 is CASGFAVEHYGYTF. The CDR3 DNA follows: TGTGCTAGTGGTTTCGCCGTCGAGCACTATGGCTACACCTTC.

In regard to this clonotype: One end of the junction does not line up with germline, which may come from a read error. V usage is TRBV7-9 and J usage is TRBJ2-1; TRBD2 might be the D (6 bases). Germline CDR1 reads SEHNR; CDR2 reads FQNEAQ (reference sequence). The CDR3 contains 19 residues. The CDR3 nucleotides read TGTGCCAGCACCCCTAGGGACTCCCACTCCCCCTTCTCCTGCAATGAGCAGTTCTTC. Its protein is CASTPRDSHSPFSCNEQFF.

This chain uses TRBV4-3 with TRBJ2-1; a weak D match, TRBD2 (6 bases). Trimming stripped 0 bases from V and 7 bases from J, with 19 bases between. The V gene's germline CDR1 is LGHNA and CDR2 YSLEER. This CDR3 spans 17 amino acids. This CDR3 is CASSQDVSGDGTNEQFF. The CDR3 nucleotides are TGCGCCAGCAGCCAAGACGTATCGGGAGACGGCACTAATGAGCAGTTCTTC.

This clonotype occurred many times. The J gene is TRBJ2-3, the V gene TRBV7-2; 7 bases fit TRBD2. Unmatched junction bases numbered 6, after V lost 3 bases and J lost 3 bases. Germline values: CDR1 SGHTA, CDR2 FQGNSA. The CDR3 is 15 residues long. For the CDR3, the DNA is TGTGCCAGCAGCTTCGGACTAGAAATTACAGATACGCAGTATTTT. Residues: CASSFGLEITDTQYF.

This clonotype was counted many times. V is TRBV7-9 and J is TRBJ2-1; TRBD2 might be the D (7 bases). The germline gives CDR1 SEHNR, CDR2 FQNEAQ (reference sequence). The CDR3 covers 15 residues. Trimming stripped 1 base from V and 8 bases from J, with 15 bases between. The CDR3 region is CASSLEGGGIDEQFF. CDR3 nucleotide sequence: TGTGCCAGCAGCTTAGAGGGAGGGGGAATCGATGAGCAGTTCTTC.

This clonotype came up many times. The gene calls are TRBV28 and TRBJ2-2; a possible D gene is TRBD1 (6 bases). Germline V lookup: CDR1 MDHEN, CDR2 SYDVKM. This CDR3 is built from 14 residues. V lost 3 bases and J 6 bases, leaving 11 bases between the germline ends. Here the CDR3 DNA reads TGTGCCAGCAGTTTGGCAGGACAGCCCGGGGAGCTGTTTTTT. It specifies CASSLAGQPGELFF.

At least ten counts were recorded for this clonotype. This chain links TRBV7-9 with TRBJ1-1; D is unresolved. V was shortened by 5 bases and J by 4 bases, with 14 bases between the two germline ends. The CDR3 spans 14 residues. Germline-derived CDR1 and CDR2 are SEHNR and FQNEAQ (reference sequence). The CDR3 sequence is CASSLPGAATEAFF. In DNA, the CDR3 is TGTGCCAGCAGCCTACCCGGCGCCGCCACTGAAGCTTTCTTT.

This clonotype has ten or more counts. The chain is built from TRBV29-1 and TRBJ2-3; a possible D gene is TRBD2 (5 bases). CDR1 and CDR2 from the germline V gene are SQVTM and ANQGSEA. The CDR3 has 14 residues. V lost 1 base to trimming and J lost 4 bases, with 12 bases between them. CDR3 sequence: CSVEGWEQPDTQYF. CDR3 coding DNA: TGCAGCGTTGAAGGGTGGGAGCAGCCAGATACGCAGTATTTT.

This clonotype was counted ten times or more. V is TRBV20-1 and J is TRBJ2-6, with unresolved D. This CDR3 is built from 17 residues. Germline values: CDR1 DFQATT, CDR2 SNEGSKA (reference sequence). The V gene lost 2 bases and the J gene lost 0 bases, with 14 bases spanning the gap. CDR3 residues: CSARSLWMDSGANVLTF. The CDR3 DNA sequence: TGCAGTGCTAGATCACTCTGGATGGACTCTGGGGCCAACGTCCTGACTTTC.

The CDR3 DNA reads as TGTGCCTGGAGGACCTCTGGGGCCAACGTCCTGACTTTC. Translation: CAWRTSGANVLTF. The chain combines TRBV30 with TRBJ2-6, with no clear D. This CDR3 region has 13 residues. Germline CDR1 reads GTSNPN; CDR2 reads SVGIG (reference sequence). V dropped 3 bases and J dropped 0 bases, with 3 bases sitting between them. Full variable domain (remainder filled in from reference TRBV30 and TRBJ2-6): SQTIHQWPATLVQPVGSPLSLECTVEGTSNPNLYWYRQAAGRGLQLLFYSVGIGQISSEVPQNLSASRPQDRQFILSSKKLLLSDSGFYLCAWRTSGANVLTFGAGSRLTVL.

This clonotype was detected ten times or more. The CDR3 loop reads CASSFVAVENTEAFF. CDR3 in DNA: TGTGCCAGCAGCTTTGTGGCGGTGGAGAACACTGAAGCTTTCTTT. The V and J genes are TRBV7-2 and TRBJ1-1; D gene unclear. The CDR3 has 15 amino acids. The germline V gene encodes CDR1 SGHTA and CDR2 FQGNSA. Trimming took 3 bases from V and 1 from J, leaving 12 bases between them. The full variable domain, rest sourced from reference TRBV7-2 and TRBJ1-1, is GAGVSQSPSNKVTEKGKDVELRCDPISGHTALYWYRQSLGQGLEFLIYFQGNSAPDKSGLPSDRFSAERTGGSVSTLTIQRTQQEDSAVYLCASSFVAVENTEAFFGQGTRLTVV.

A note on this clonotype: Mismatch with germline at one junction end may stem from a read error. The chain recombines TRBV30 with TRBJ1-2; 9 nucleotides line up with TRBD1. CDR1 GTSNPN and CDR2 SVGIG come from the germline V gene (reference sequence). The CDR3 is 14 residues long. The CDR3 region has the DNA TGTGCCTGGAGTTGGACAGGGGCTAACTATGGCGACACCTTC. The encoded protein is CAWSWTGANYGDTF.